The 2 T cell receptor beta chains below were found in one sample sequenced in a study of shared clonotypes between healthy human individuals. Naive CD8 populations comprised CD45RO-negative cells positively selected for CCR7, excluding terminally differentiated effector memory CD45RA+ cells. Only in-frame clones appear in the TCRdb table, and some are missing; sequencing was by immunoSEQ multiplex PCR. The sample lists around 2,000,000 clones; just under 95% were seen once. Sequencing was carried out using naive CD8+ T cells sorted from blood. Receptor source: a man aged 18 to 29 in good health.

The V and J genes are TRBV21-1 and TRBJ1-1. TRBV21-1 is listed as a pseudogene. This CDR3 has 15 residues. CDR3: CASSKLRRDGTEAFF. CDR3 nucleotides: TGTGCCAGCAGCAAATTACGTAGGGATGGCACTGAAGCTTTCTTT.

The gene calls are TRBV5-6 and TRBJ2-2, with no clear D. This CDR3 has 12 residues. CDR1 and CDR2 from the germline V gene are SGHDT and YYEEEE. Trimming left V 3 bases short and J 6 bases short, with 6 bases between. The CDR3: CASSSDPGELFF. The CDR3 DNA is TGTGCCAGCAGCTCCGATCCCGGGGAGCTGTTTTTT. The full variable domain, in which reference TRBV5-6 and TRBJ2-2 provide the parts outside the CDR3, is DAGVTQSPTHLIKTRGQQVTLRCSPKSGHDTVSWYQQALGQGPQFIFQYYEEEERQRGNFPDRFSGHQFPNYSSELNVNALLLGDSALYLCASSSDPGELFFGEGSRLTVL.